These T cell receptor beta chains were read from a single sample in a study of T-cell reconstitution after alpha-beta-depleted transplantation in children. Via MiXCR, TCRdb re-called the PCR reads, giving one row per CDR3 protein. In the table there are 200,000 to 300,000 distinct CDR3 sequences, around 12% of which are singletons. The sequencing used PBMCs from the stem cell graft donor, collected from the stem cell graft. Every receptor here comes from a human donor who donated a stem cell graft to a child with acute lymphoblastic leukemia. CDR3s include the opening cysteine and the closing phenylalanine or tryptophan. The D gene is left open where the match is weak. Size is stated for part of the rows, as once, few or many counts, or as a class when the clone is expanded.

>.|TRBV5-1|TRBJ2-1|many
TGCGCCAGCAGCTTGGAGGTGGGGGGCGATGAGCAGTTCTTC
CASSLEVGGDEQFF
>.|TRBV7-8|TRBJ2-6|many
TGTGCCAGCAGCTTAGCGGCCAGAGCTGGGGCCAACGTCCTGACTTTC
CASSLAARAGANVLTF
>.|TRBV10-2|TRBJ2-7|many
TGCGCCAGCATAAGTGGGGGGTCCTACGAGCAGTACTTC
CASISGGSYEQYF
>TRBD2|TRBV5-1|TRBJ2-3|many
TGCGCCAGCAGCCCCCGGGGGGGAGACGGCGATACGCAGTATTTT
CASSPRGGDGDTQYF
>TRBD1|TRBV7-9|TRBJ1-4|many
TGTGCCAGCAGCGGCCGGGACAGACTCAATGAAAAACTGTTTTTT
CASSGRDRLNEKLFF
>.|TRBV5-1|TRBJ1-5|many
TGCGCCAGCTCCGAAACGAGCAATCAGCCCCAGCATTTT
CASSETSNQPQHF
>.|TRBV5-1|TRBJ1-5|many
TGCGCCAGCAGCTTGGAGTCGGGACGTCAGCCCCAGCATTTT
CASSLESGRQPQHF
>.|TRBV5-8|TRBJ2-5|.
TGTGCCAGCAGTCGATGGGGTCAAGAGACCCAGTACTTC
CASSRWGQETQYF
>TRBD1|TRBV6-5|TRBJ2-3|many
TGTGCCAGCAGTTACGCGGACAGGGTATTAGATACGCAGTATTTT
CASSYADRVLDTQYF
>.|TRBV5-1|TRBJ2-5|.
TGCGCCAGCAGCTTGGACAGGGTTGGGGAGACCCAGTACTTC
CASSLDRVGETQYF
>TRBD1|TRBV7-2|TRBJ2-6|few
TGTGCCAGCAGCTTAGGGACAGGAAACTCTGGGGCCAACGTCCTGACTTTC
CASSLGTGNSGANVLTF
>TRBD1|TRBV18|TRBJ2-2|many
TGTGCCAGCTCCCCGACAGGGTCGAACACCGGGGAGCTGTTTTTT
CASSPTGSNTGELFF
>TRBD1|TRBV7-2|TRBJ2-1|many
TGTGCCACGGGACAGGGGCGGGTCTTGAAAGAGCAGTTCTTC
CATGQGRVLKEQFF
>TRBD1|TRBV9|TRBJ1-1|many
TGTGCCAGCAGCGTGGGACAGGGTGACACTGAAGCTTTCTTT
CASSVGQGDTEAFF
>.|TRBV20-1|TRBJ2-3|many
TGCAGTGCTAGTTCTGCGGGGAGCACAGATACGCAGTATTTT
CSASSAGSTDTQYF
>.|TRBV4-3|TRBJ1-3|many
TGCGCCAGCAGCCAAGATTTGGGGGCCGGGGGAAACACCATATATTTT
CASSQDLGAGGNTIYF
>TRBD2|TRBV29-1|TRBJ2-1|many
TGCAGCGTTGAACGTCTGCTAGCGGGGAACAATGAGCAGTTCTTC
CSVERLLAGNNEQFF
>.|TRBV5-1|TRBJ1-1|many
TGCGCCAGCAGCTTGGATATCGCGGGTAGCCGCCTCGAAGCTTTCTTT
CASSLDIAGSRLEAFF
>TRBD1|TRBV27|TRBJ1-1|many
TGTGCCAGCAGATATACAGGGACAGTCACTGAAGCTTTCTTT
CASRYTGTVTEAFF
>.|TRBV5-6|TRBJ1-2|.
TGTGCCAGCAGCTATCGACAGAACTATGGCTACACCTTC
CASSYRQNYGYTF
>.|TRBV5-1|TRBJ1-5|many
TGCGCCAGCAGCTTGGAGGGTGTTAGCAATCAGCCCCAGCATTTT
CASSLEGVSNQPQHF
>.|TRBV20-1|TRBJ1-1|many
TGCAGTGCCCAGCCGGGGGCTCTTGGCACTGAAGCTTTCTTT
CSAQPGALGTEAFF
>.|TRBV28|TRBJ2-2|.
TGTGCCAGCAGCGTAAACGCCGGGGAGCTGTTTTTT
CASSVNAGELFF
>TRBD1|TRBV12-3/TRBV12-4|TRBJ2-3|many
TGTGCCAGCAGTAAAACAGGGGCCGGAGATACGCAGTATTTT
CASSKTGAGDTQYF
>TRBD2|TRBV29-1|TRBJ2-1|many
TGCAGCGTGCTCGGGGTGTCGTCTAGCGGGAGGGCCTCCTTTTACAATGAGCAGTTCTTC
CSVLGVSSSGRASFYNEQFF
>TRBD2|TRBV28|TRBJ2-7|many
TGTGCCACCTACCGCCGGACTAGCGGGGGGATAGGGGCCTACGAGCAGTACTTC
CATYRRTSGGIGAYEQYF
>TRBD1|TRBV7-7|TRBJ2-7|many
TGTGCTAGCAGCTTAGGGGACAGGGGGCTCTACGAGCAGTACTTC
CASSLGDRGLYEQYF
>.|TRBV6-2/TRBV6-3|TRBJ2-5|many
TGTGCCAGCTCCAGTCGGGGGGCACAAGAGACCCAGTACTTC
CASSSRGAQETQYF
>TRBD1|TRBV10-3|TRBJ1-3|many
TGTGCCATCGGAGAAACAGGGGCTGGAAACACCATATATTTT
CAIGETGAGNTIYF
>TRBD1|TRBV5-1|TRBJ2-3|many
TGCGCCAGCAGCTCGGATCAGGGGGTAACAGATACGCAGTATTTT
CASSSDQGVTDTQYF
>TRBD1|TRBV24-1|TRBJ1-5|.
TGTGCCACCAGTGTACAGGGGGACAATCAGCCCCAGCATTTT
CATSVQGDNQPQHF
>.|TRBV7-2|TRBJ1-4|.
TGTGCCAGCAGCTTAGGAAATGAAAAACTGTTTTTT
CASSLGNEKLFF
>TRBD2|TRBV6-5|TRBJ2-1|many
TGTGCCAGCAGTTTCTTGGGGGGGAAGGATGAGCAGTTCTTC
CASSFLGGKDEQFF
>.|TRBV5-4|TRBJ1-1|.
TGTGCCAGCAGCTTGGTGACGGGGGATGGAGCTTTCTTT
CASSLVTGDGAFF
>.|TRBV12-3/TRBV12-4|TRBJ1-5|many
TGTGCCAGCAGTTACAATCAGCAGCCCCAGCATTTT
CASSYNQQPQHF
>.|TRBV20-1|TRBJ2-7|many
TGCAGTGCATACCCCACGGGACTCCCCAGAGCGACCCTCTACGAGCAGTACTTC
CSAYPTGLPRATLYEQYF
>.|TRBV20-1|TRBJ1-1|many
TGCAGTGCTCAGCCGGCAGGCGGACCTGAAGCTTTCTTT
CSAQPAGGPEAFF
>.|TRBV7-6|TRBJ2-1|many
TGTGCCAGCAGCTTAGCTCAGGGCCCCGTGTATGAGCAGTTCTTC
CASSLAQGPVYEQFF